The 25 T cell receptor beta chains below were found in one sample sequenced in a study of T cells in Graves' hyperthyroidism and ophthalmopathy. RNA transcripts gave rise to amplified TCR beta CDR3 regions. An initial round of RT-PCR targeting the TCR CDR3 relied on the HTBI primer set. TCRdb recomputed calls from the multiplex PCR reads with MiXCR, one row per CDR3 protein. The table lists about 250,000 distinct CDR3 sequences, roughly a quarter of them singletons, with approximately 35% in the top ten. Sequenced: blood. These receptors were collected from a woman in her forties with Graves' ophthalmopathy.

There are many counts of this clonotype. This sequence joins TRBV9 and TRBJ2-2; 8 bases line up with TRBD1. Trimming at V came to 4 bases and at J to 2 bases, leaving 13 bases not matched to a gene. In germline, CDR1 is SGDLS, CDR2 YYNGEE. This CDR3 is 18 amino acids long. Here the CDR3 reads CASSSSGTGVRNTGELFF. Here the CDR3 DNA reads TGTGCCAGCAGCTCCTCAGGGACAGGAGTACGAAACACCGGGGAGCTGTTTTTT.

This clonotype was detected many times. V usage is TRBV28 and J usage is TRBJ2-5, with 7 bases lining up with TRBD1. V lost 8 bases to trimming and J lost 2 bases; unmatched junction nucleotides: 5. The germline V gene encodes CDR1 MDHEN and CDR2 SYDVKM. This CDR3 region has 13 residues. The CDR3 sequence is CASSPGQQETQYF. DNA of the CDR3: TGTGCCAGCTCACCGGGACAGCAAGAGACCCAGTACTTC.

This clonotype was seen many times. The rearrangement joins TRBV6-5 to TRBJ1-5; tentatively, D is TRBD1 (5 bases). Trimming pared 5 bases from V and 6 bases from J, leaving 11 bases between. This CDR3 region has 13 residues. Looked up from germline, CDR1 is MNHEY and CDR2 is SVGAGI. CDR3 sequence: CASSPRGFQPQHF. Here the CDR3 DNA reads TGTGCCAGCAGTCCCCGGGGGTTTCAGCCCCAGCATTTT.

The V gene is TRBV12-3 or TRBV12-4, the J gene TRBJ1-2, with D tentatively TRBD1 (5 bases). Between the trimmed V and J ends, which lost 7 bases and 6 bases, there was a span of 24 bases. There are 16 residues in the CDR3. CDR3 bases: TGTGCCAGCACCGCTTCAGGGCAGGGCCAGCTAAATGGCTACACCTTC. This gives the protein CASTASGQGQLNGYTF.

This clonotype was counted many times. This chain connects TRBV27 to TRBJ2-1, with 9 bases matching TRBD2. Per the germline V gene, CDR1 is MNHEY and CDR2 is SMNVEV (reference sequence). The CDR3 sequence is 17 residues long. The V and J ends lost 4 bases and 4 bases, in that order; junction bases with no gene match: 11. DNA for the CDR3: TGTGCCAGCAGTTCCCGAACTTGGACTAGCGCGTACAATGAGCAGTTCTTC. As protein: CASSSRTWTSAYNEQFF.

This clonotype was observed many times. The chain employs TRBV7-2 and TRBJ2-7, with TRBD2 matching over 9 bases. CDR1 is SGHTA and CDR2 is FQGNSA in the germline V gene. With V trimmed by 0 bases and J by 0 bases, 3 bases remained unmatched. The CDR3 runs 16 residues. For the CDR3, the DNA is TGTGCCAGCAGCTTAGCGCGGGGGGGTCTCTCCTACGAGCAGTACTTC. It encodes CASSLARGGLSYEQYF.

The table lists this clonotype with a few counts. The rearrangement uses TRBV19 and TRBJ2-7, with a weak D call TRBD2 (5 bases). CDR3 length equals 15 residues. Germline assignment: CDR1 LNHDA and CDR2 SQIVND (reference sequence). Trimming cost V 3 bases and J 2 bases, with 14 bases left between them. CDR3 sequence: CASSITGRGAYEQYF. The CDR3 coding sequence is TGTGCCAGTAGTATTACGGGGAGAGGAGCCTACGAGCAGTACTTC.

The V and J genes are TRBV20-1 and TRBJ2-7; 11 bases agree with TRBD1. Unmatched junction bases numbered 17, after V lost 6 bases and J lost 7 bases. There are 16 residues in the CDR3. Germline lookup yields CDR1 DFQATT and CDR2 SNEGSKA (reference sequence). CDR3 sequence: CSARTGGRFRSGEQYF. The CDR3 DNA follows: TGCAGTGCACGGACAGGGGGCCGGTTCCGCTCCGGAGAGCAGTACTTC.

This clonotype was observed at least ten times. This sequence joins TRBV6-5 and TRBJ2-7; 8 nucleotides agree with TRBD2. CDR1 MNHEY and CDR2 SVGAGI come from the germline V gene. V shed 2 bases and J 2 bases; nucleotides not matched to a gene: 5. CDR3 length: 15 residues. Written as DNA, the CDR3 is TGTGCCAGCAGTTACGGTTCCGGGAGGGCCTACGAGCAGTACTTC. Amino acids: CASSYGSGRAYEQYF.

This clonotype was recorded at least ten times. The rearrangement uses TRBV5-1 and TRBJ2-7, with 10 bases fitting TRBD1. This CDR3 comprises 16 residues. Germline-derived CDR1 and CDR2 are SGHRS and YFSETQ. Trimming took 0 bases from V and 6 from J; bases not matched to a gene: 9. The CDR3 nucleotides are TGCGCCAGCAGCTTGGGGGCGACAGGGGGCTCAGGCGAGCAGTACTTC. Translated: CASSLGATGGSGEQYF.

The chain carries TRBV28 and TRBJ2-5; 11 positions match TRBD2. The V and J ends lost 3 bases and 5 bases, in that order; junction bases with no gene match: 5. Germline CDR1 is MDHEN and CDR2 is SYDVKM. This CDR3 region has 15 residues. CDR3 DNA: TGTGCCAGCAGTTTTCTAGCGGGAGGTCAGGAGACCCAGTACTTC. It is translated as CASSFLAGGQETQYF.

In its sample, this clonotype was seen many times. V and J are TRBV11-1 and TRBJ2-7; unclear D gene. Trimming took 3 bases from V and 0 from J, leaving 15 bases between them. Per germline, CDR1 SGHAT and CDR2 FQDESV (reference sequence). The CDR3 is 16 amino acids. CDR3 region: CASSLATGLSSYEQYF. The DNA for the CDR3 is TGTGCCAGCAGCTTGGCTACCGGGTTAAGCTCCTACGAGCAGTACTTC.

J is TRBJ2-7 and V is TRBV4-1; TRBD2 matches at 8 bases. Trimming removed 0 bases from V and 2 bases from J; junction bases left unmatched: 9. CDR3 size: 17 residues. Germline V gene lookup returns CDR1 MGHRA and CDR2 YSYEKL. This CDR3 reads CASSQDFRNSGTYEQYF. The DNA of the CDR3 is TGCGCCAGCAGCCAAGATTTCAGGAATAGCGGGACCTACGAGCAGTACTTC.

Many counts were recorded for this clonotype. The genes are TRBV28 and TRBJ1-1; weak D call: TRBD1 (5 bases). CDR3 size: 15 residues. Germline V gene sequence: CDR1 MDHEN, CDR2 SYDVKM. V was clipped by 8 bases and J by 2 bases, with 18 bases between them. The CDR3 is CASARAGPLNTEAFF. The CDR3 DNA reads TGTGCCAGCGCCAGGGCGGGACCCCTCAACACTGAAGCTTTCTTT.

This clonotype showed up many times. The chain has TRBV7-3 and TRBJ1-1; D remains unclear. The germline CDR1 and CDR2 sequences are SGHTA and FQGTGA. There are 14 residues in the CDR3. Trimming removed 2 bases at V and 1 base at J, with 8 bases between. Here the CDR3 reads CASSLGVGNTEAFF. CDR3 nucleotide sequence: TGTGCCAGCAGCTTAGGGGTGGGGAACACTGAAGCTTTCTTT.

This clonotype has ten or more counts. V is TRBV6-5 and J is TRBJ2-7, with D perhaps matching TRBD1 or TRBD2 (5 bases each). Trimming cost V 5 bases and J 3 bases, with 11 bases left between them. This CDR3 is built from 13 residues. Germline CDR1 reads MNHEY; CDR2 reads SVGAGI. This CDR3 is CASSRRDDYEQYF. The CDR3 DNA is TGTGCCAGCAGTCGACGGGACGACTACGAGCAGTACTTC.

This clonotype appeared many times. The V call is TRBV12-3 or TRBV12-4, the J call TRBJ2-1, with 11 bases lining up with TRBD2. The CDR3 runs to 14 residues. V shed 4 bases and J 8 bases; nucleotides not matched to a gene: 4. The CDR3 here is CASSSTSGSYEQFF. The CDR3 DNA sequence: TGTGCCAGCAGTTCCACTAGCGGGAGCTATGAGCAGTTCTTC.

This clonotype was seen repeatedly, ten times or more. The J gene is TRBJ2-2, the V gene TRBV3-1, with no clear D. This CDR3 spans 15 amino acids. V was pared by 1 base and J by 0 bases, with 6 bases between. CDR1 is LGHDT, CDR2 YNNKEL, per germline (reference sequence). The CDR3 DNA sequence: TGTGCCAGCAGCCAAGCGGTAGCGAACACCGGGGAGCTGTTTTTT. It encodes CASSQAVANTGELFF.

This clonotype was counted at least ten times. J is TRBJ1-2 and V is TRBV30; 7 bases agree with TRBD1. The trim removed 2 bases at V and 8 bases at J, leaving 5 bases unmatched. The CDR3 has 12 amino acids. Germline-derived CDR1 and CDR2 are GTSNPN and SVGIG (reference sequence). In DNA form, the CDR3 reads TGTGCCTGGAGTCCCCTACAGGGGGGCTACACCTTC. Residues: CAWSPLQGGYTF.

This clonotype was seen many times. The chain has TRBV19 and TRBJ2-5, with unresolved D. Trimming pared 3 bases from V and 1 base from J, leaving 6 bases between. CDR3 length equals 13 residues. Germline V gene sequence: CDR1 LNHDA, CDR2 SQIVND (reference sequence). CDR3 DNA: TGTGCCAGTAGTATGGGCAGCCAAGAGACCCAGTACTTC. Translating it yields CASSMGSQETQYF.

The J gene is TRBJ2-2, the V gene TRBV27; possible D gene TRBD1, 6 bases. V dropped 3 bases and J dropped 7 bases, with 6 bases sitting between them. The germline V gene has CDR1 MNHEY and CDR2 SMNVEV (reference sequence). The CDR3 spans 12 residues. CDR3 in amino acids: CASSFRGGELFF. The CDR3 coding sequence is TGTGCCAGCAGTTTCAGGGGCGGGGAGCTGTTTTTT.

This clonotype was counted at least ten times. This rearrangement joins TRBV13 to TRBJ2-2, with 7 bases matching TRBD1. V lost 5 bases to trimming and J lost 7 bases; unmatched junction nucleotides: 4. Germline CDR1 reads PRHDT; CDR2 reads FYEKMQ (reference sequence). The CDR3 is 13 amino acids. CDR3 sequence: CASSTRTGGELFF. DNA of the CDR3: TGTGCCAGCAGCACCCGGACAGGCGGGGAGCTGTTTTTT.

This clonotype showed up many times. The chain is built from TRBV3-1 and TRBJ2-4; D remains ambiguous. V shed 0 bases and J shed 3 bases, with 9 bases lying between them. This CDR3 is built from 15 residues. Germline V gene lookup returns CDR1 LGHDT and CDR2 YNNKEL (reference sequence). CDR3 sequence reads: CASSQDWLGKNIQYF. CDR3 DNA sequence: TGTGCCAGCAGCCAAGACTGGCTGGGCAAAAACATTCAGTACTTC.

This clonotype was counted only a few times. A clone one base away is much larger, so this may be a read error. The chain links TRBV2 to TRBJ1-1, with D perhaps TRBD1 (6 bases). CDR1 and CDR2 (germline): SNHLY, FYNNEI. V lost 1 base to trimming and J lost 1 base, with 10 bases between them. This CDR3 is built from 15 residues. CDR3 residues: CASSEVGGKNTEAFF. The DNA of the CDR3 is TGTGCCAGCAGTGAAGTTGGGGGCAAGAACACTGAAGCTTTCTTT.

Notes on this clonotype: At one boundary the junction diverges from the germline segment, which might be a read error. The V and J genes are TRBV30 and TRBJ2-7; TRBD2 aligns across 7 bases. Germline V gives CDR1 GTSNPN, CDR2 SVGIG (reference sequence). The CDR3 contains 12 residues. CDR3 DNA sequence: TGTGCCTGGATGGGAGGGCCCTACGAGCAGTGCTTC. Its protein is CAWMGGPYEQCF.